These 9 T cell receptor beta chains came from one sample sequenced in a study of OX40 agonist ivuxolimab in advanced cancers. Clones were sequenced by immunoSEQ multiplex PCR, and TCRdb holds only the in-frame ones, with some missing. The sample has roughly 65,000 clones; 80% are singletons. The starting material was CD4+ or CD8+ T cells sorted from blood, obtained in a trial of the OX40 agonist ivuxolimab. The receptors originated from an adult with an advanced solid tumor such as melanoma, head and neck, liver or kidney cancer.

The rearrangement links TRBV23-1 to TRBJ2-7, with 10 bases matching TRBD1. TRBV23-1 is flagged as an ORF with uncertain function. With 2 bases clipped from V and 2 bases from J, the junction kept 9 bases outside the gene matches. The CDR3 is 17 residues long. The CDR3 region is CASSQLEVGTGAYEQYF. The CDR3 coding sequence is TGCGCCAGCAGTCAACTCGAGGTTGGGACAGGGGCCTACGAGCAGTACTTC.

The chain carries TRBV19 and TRBJ1-2; tentatively, D is TRBD1 (6 bases). The germline CDR1 and CDR2 sequences are LNHDA and SQIVND (reference sequence). V gave up 6 bases and J gave up 2 bases, with 7 bases separating them. This CDR3 has 12 amino acids. The CDR3 DNA reads as TGTGCCAGTAGCGACAGGAACTATGGCTACACCTTC. Its protein is CASSDRNYGYTF.

A remark on this clone: This sample also contains other DNA sequences that code for the same CDR3. The chain recombines TRBV7-2 with TRBJ2-1; 13 bases are a match to TRBD2. The V gene end was trimmed by 0 bases and the J gene end by 0 bases; junction bases not matched to a gene: 5. Per germline, CDR1 SGHTA and CDR2 FQGNSA. The CDR3 runs to 19 residues. Here the CDR3 DNA reads TGTGCCAGCAGCTTAGCGCGACTAGCGGGAGGCAGCTCCTACAATGAGCAGTTCTTC. Translated: CASSLARLAGGSSYNEQFF.

V usage is TRBV23-1 and J usage is TRBJ1-1, with TRBD1 identical over 7 bases. TRBV23-1 is placed among ORFs of uncertain function. This CDR3 contains 17 residues. V dropped 3 bases and J dropped 3; count of bases not matched to a gene: 13. The CDR3 reads CASSQPRSRTGDTEAFF. The CDR3 DNA is TGCGCCAGCAGTCAGCCGAGGTCCCGGACAGGCGACACTGAAGCTTTCTTT.

This clone came up once. The chain uses TRBV5-1 and TRBJ2-3; 7 nucleotides align to TRBD1. V dropped 4 bases and J dropped 1; count of bases not matched to a gene: 6. There are 15 residues in the CDR3. Germline CDR1 SGHRS, CDR2 YFSETQ. The chain's CDR3 is CASSLTGSGTDTQYF. The CDR3 coding sequence is TGCGCCAGCAGCCTGACAGGGTCGGGCACAGATACGCAGTATTTT.

The rearrangement links TRBV28 to TRBJ2-1; 11 bases line up with TRBD2. Trimming at V came to 5 bases and at J to 12 bases, leaving 6 bases not matched to a gene. In germline, CDR1 is MDHEN, CDR2 SYDVKM. The CDR3 runs 13 residues. CDR3 protein: CASSQTLAGGQFF. The CDR3 DNA sequence: TGTGCCAGCAGTCAAACCCTAGCGGGAGGGCAGTTCTTC.

The chain employs TRBV6-1 and TRBJ2-2; 10 bases match TRBD1. The CDR3 extends over 15 amino acids. Germline assignment: CDR1 MNHNS and CDR2 SASEGT. V lost 6 bases to trimming and J lost 4 bases; unmatched junction nucleotides: 5. CDR3 sequence (DNA): TGTGCCAGCAGCGCTGACAGGGGGCTCACCGGGGAGCTGTTTTTT. Translated: CASSADRGLTGELFF.

Within the sample, this clone is medium-sized. The rearrangement links TRBV5-1 to TRBJ1-2; a weak D match, TRBD1 (6 bases). V was clipped by 3 bases and J by 6 bases, with 9 bases between them. Germline V gene data show CDR1 as SGHRS and CDR2 as YFSETQ. The CDR3 contains 12 residues. CDR3 bases: TGCGCCAGCAGCTACGGACAGAATGGCTACACCTTC. This gives the protein CASSYGQNGYTF.

J is TRBJ2-5 and V is TRBV7-3; 8 bases line up with TRBD1. Germline V gene sequence: CDR1 SGHTA, CDR2 FQGTGA. After removal of 5 bases from V and 0 bases from J, the junction contained 5 bases not matched to a gene. CDR3 length: 15 residues. The CDR3, as DNA: TGTGCCAGCAGCCCGGGACAGGCGAACCAAGAGACCCAGTACTTC. Its translation: CASSPGQANQETQYF.